This TCR beta chain was sequenced during a study of T cells in Graves' hyperthyroidism and ophthalmopathy. Whole-study results and caveats: Most clonotypes expanded in thyroid above 0.001 were likewise present in blood.

It was RNA transcripts that yielded the amplified TCR beta CDR3 regions. A first-round RT-PCR of the TCR CDR3 used the HTBI primer set. Via MiXCR, TCRdb re-called the multiplex PCR reads, giving one row per CDR3 protein. The sample lists 750,000 to 900,000 distinct CDR3 sequences, around 38% occurring once. As to this clonotype: What it binds is not known.

Graves' hyperthyroidism qualified as stable when ophthalmopathy did not progress within 18 months. The study based diagnoses on clinical symptoms, serum thyroxine and TRAb, thyroid ultrasound and orbital computed tomography. There are 13 residues in the CDR3. Between the trimmed V and J ends, which lost 2 bases and 4 bases, there was a span of 6 bases. Germline V gives CDR1 SQVTM, CDR2 ANQGSEA. The sequencing input was blood. The gene calls are TRBV29-1 and TRBJ2-6; no firm D call. The receptor was derived from a man younger than 30 with Graves' hyperthyroidism. In nucleotides, the CDR3 is TGCAGCGTTGAAACTGGGGGGGCCAACGTCCTGACTTTC. Amino acids: CSVETGGANVLTF.